This entry features one T cell receptor beta chain sequence. The data were taken from a study of blood T cell repertoires in COVID-19. Assay: immunoSEQ multiplex PCR; the TCRdb copy retains only in-frame clones and omits some. This repertoire shows under 200,000 clones, around nine tenths found once; its top ten account for less than 3.5%. The CDR3 is 14 amino acids. From germline, CDR1 is LNHNV and CDR2 YYDKDF (reference sequence). V was cut by 5 bases and J by 7 bases, with 17 bases left in between. The sequence derives from a man between 65 and 85 years old with acute or convalescent COVID-19. The sample was peripheral blood. The chain has TRBV15 and TRBJ1-2, with a tentative D call TRBD1 (5 bases). This chain's CDR3 is CATSRFTGGSGYTF. The CDR3 region has the DNA TGTGCCACCAGCCGCTTTACGGGGGGGAGTGGCTACACCTTC.